These T cell receptor beta chains were read from a single sample in a study of cytomegalovirus exposure and HLA in healthy donors. Data came from immunoSEQ multiplex PCR; TCRdb stores just in-frame clones and leaves some out. The table shows approximately 86,000 clones, with about 85% occurring only once. Source material: PBMCs. These receptor sequences come from a man in his forties in good health and CMV-seropositive. Each CDR3 is given with its conserved first and last residue. Each record gives: J gene, CDR3 length, V gene, clone size, D gene, CDR3 protein, CDR3 DNA. The D gene is left open where the match is weak. Rows may omit the clone size; those that give it use once, few, many or a size class.

TRBJ2-7 | 13 | TRBV28 | . | . | CASSLQARYEQYF | TGTGCCAGCAGTTTACAGGCCCGCTACGAGCAGTACTTC
TRBJ2-7 | 14 | TRBV13 | few | TRBD1 | CASSSTGSWNEQYF | TGTGCCAGCAGCTCGACAGGGTCGTGGAACGAGCAGTACTTC
TRBJ2-1 | 15 | TRBV19 | . | TRBD2 | CASSVLAGKANEQFF | TGTGCCAGTAGTGTACTAGCGGGAAAGGCCAATGAGCAGTTCTTC
TRBJ1-5 | 16 | TRBV5-1 | . | . | CASSLEGVRADQPQHF | TGCGCCAGCAGCTTGGAGGGGGTTCGCGCGGATCAGCCCCAGCATTTT
TRBJ2-5 | 18 | TRBV2 | . | TRBD2 | CASSGSTSGTWYQETQYF | TGTGCCAGCAGTGGGTCGACTAGCGGGACCTGGTACCAAGAGACCCAGTACTTC
TRBJ1-1 | 14 | TRBV5-1 | . | . | CASNKGGLNTEAFF | TGCGCCAGCAATAAAGGGGGATTGAACACTGAAGCTTTCTTT
TRBJ1-2 | 14 | TRBV10-3 | . | TRBD1 | CAISSDRAGDGYTF | TGTGCCATCAGTTCGGACAGGGCCGGAGATGGCTACACCTTC
TRBJ2-5 | 14 | TRBV29-1 | once | TRBD2 | CSVYGTSGRETQYF | TGCAGCGTTTACGGGACTAGCGGGAGGGAGACCCAGTACTTC
TRBJ2-5 | 15 | TRBV6-6 | . | TRBD2 | CASSPGGRELETQYF | TGTGCCAGCAGCCCGGGGGGGCGGGAGTTGGAGACCCAGTACTTC
TRBJ1-2 | 12 | TRBV18 | . | . | CASSPAVDGYTF | TGTGCCAGCTCACCGGCAGTCGATGGCTACACCTTC
TRBJ2-2 | 16 | TRBV15 | . | . | CATSVGAQVNTGELFF | TGTGCCACCAGCGTGGGGGCACAGGTGAACACCGGGGAGCTGTTTTTT
TRBJ1-2 | 15 | TRBV7-9 | . | TRBD1 | CASSTGQGGRYGYTF | TGTGCCAGCAGCACGGGACAGGGAGGCCGCTATGGCTACACCTTC
TRBJ2-5 | 16 | TRBV7-9 | . | TRBD1 | CASSSSGTGFQETQYF | TGTGCCAGCAGCTCCTCTGGGACAGGGTTTCAAGAGACCCAGTACTTC
TRBJ1-5 | 13 | TRBV5-4 | few | . | CASSANGEQPQHF | TGTGCCAGCAGCGCCAACGGGGAACAGCCCCAGCATTTT
TRBJ2-5 | 12 | TRBV5-1 | . | . | CASSFEGETQYF | TGCGCCAGCAGCTTCGAGGGAGAGACCCAGTACTTC
TRBJ1-3 | 16 | TRBV15 | . | . | CATSRDALLSGNTIYF | TGTGCCACCAGCAGAGATGCGCTCCTCTCTGGAAACACCATATATTTT
TRBJ1-6 | 16 | TRBV7-9 | . | . | CASSHDRTEGNSPLHF | TGTGCCAGCAGCCATGACAGGACTGAGGGGAATTCACCCCTCCACTTT
TRBJ2-7 | 12 | TRBV29-1 | . | TRBD1 | CSVAQGPYEQYF | TGCAGCGTTGCACAGGGGCCCTACGAGCAGTACTTC
TRBJ2-1 | 15 | TRBV4-2 | . | TRBD2 | CASSQGGGAYNEQFF | TGTGCCAGCAGCCAAGGGGGAGGGGCCTACAATGAGCAGTTCTTC
TRBJ2-1 | 18 | TRBV11-2 | . | TRBD2 | CASSRDYRASPSYNEQFF | TGTGCCAGCAGCCGGGACTACCGCGCCTCCCCGTCCTACAATGAGCAGTTCTTC
TRBJ2-7 | 19 | TRBV4-2 | . | . | CASSHTGGGAGRERYEQYF | TGTGCCAGCAGCCATACAGGGGGGGGTGCAGGGCGGGAGCGTTACGAGCAGTACTTC
TRBJ1-1 | 14 | TRBV6-5 | . | . | CASSYRGENTEAFF | TGTGCCAGCAGTTACAGGGGCGAGAACACTGAAGCTTTCTTT
TRBJ2-7 | 13 | TRBV5-1 | . | TRBD2 | CASSSGLVYEQYF | TGCGCCAGCAGCTCGGGACTAGTCTACGAGCAGTACTTC
TRBJ2-7 | 13 | TRBV6-1 | . | . | CASSRDSNYEQYF | TGTGCCAGCAGTAGGGACTCCAACTACGAGCAGTACTTC
TRBJ1-1 | 15 | TRBV7-8 | . | . | CASSLNSQGNTEAFF | TGTGCCAGCAGCTTAAATTCCCAGGGGAACACTGAAGCTTTCTTT
TRBJ2-7 | 15 | TRBV19 | . | TRBD1 | CASSINRGTGSEQYF | TGTGCCAGTAGTATTAATAGAGGGACAGGTTCCGAGCAGTACTTC
TRBJ2-1 | 13 | TRBV10-2 | . | . | CASSPRGYNEQFF | TGCGCCAGCAGTCCCCGGGGCTACAATGAGCAGTTCTTC
TRBJ2-2 | 15 | TRBV7-8 | . | . | CASSPYGQNTGELFF | TGTGCCAGCAGCCCGTACGGACAGAACACCGGGGAGCTGTTTTTT
TRBJ2-7 | 16 | TRBV10-3 | . | TRBD2 | CAISESGLARGYEQYF | TGTGCCATCAGTGAGTCGGGACTAGCGCGTGGGTACGAGCAGTACTTC
TRBJ2-1 | 16 | TRBV11-2 | . | TRBD2 | CASSLVAGSSYNEQFF | TGTGCCAGCAGCTTAGTAGCGGGGAGCTCCTACAATGAGCAGTTCTTC
TRBJ2-2 | 15 | TRBV5-1 | once | TRBD1 | CASSPDRVSTGELFF | TGCGCCAGCAGCCCGGACAGGGTATCCACCGGGGAGCTGTTTTTT
TRBJ1-5 | 14 | TRBV28 | . | . | CASSLLGEGQPQHF | TGTGCCAGCAGTTTACTGGGGGAGGGTCAGCCCCAGCATTTT
TRBJ2-3 | 15 | TRBV5-4 | . | TRBD2 | CASSPSGSGTDTQYF | TGTGCCAGCAGCCCGAGCGGGAGTGGTACAGATACGCAGTATTTT
TRBJ2-3 | 15 | TRBV7-2 | . | TRBD1 | CASSYGQGRTDTQYF | TGTGCCAGCAGCTACGGACAGGGCCGCACAGATACGCAGTATTTT
TRBJ2-6 | 13 | TRBV19 | . | . | CATRISGANVLTF | TGTGCCACCAGGATCTCTGGGGCCAACGTCCTGACTTTC
TRBJ1-6 | 15 | TRBV11-1 | . | . | CASSPSGTGNSPLHF | TGTGCCAGCAGCCCCAGCGGGACGGGGAATTCACCCCTCCACTTT
TRBJ1-4 | 15 | TRBV5-1 | . | TRBD1 | CASSSWGQGGEKLFF | TGCGCCAGCAGCTCATGGGGACAGGGGGGTGAAAAACTGTTTTTT
TRBJ1-5 | 14 | TRBV2 | . | . | CASTGFYSNQPQHF | TGTGCCAGCACAGGGTTCTATAGCAATCAGCCCCAGCATTTT
TRBJ2-1 | 13 | TRBV18 | . | TRBD1 | CASSGTGDNEQFF | TGTGCCAGCTCAGGGACAGGGGACAATGAGCAGTTCTTC
TRBJ2-2 | 13 | TRBV14 | . | . | CASSQRYTGELFF | TGTGCCAGCAGCCAACGGTACACCGGGGAGCTGTTTTTT
TRBJ2-7 | 14 | TRBV6-1 | . | . | CASITGTSSYEQYF | TGTGCCAGCATCACGGGGACAAGCTCCTACGAGCAGTACTTC
TRBJ2-1 | 14 | TRBV29-1 | once | . | CSVEEDRTYNEQFF | TGCAGCGTTGAAGAGGACAGAACCTACAATGAGCAGTTCTTC
TRBJ2-7 | 15 | TRBV6-1 | . | . | CASSVQRGTTYEQYF | TGTGCCAGCAGTGTTCAAAGGGGAACTACCTACGAGCAGTACTTC
TRBJ1-6 | 16 | TRBV6-1 | . | TRBD1 | CASSEIIGQGDSPLHF | TGTGCCAGCAGTGAAATTATAGGACAGGGGGATTCACCCCTCCACTTT